This T cell receptor beta chain was found in a study of T-cell memory formation after mild COVID-19. Only a few counts were recorded for this clonotype. Trimming at V came to 0 bases and at J to 3 bases, leaving 15 bases not matched to a gene. CDR1 is DFQATT and CDR2 is SNEGSKA in the germline V gene (reference sequence). This CDR3 has 18 amino acids. TCRdb passed the 5' RACE reads through MiXCR, listing each CDR3 protein once. The sample has 400,000 to 500,000 distinct CDR3 sequences, 15% to 25% seen once; the top ten hold roughly 8.4%. The chain uses TRBV20-1 and TRBJ2-5; 8 positions agree with TRBD2. Sequencing was carried out using PBMCs or a T cell subset sorted from them (not recorded which). This receptor was obtained from an adult woman who had mild COVID-19 (a few samples of this study predate the infection). Cell type and time point are not known. CDR3 sequence reads: CSARDPLSSGRIKETQYF. The DNA for the CDR3 is TGCAGTGCTAGAGACCCTTTGTCAAGCGGGAGAATTAAAGAGACCCAGTACTTC.